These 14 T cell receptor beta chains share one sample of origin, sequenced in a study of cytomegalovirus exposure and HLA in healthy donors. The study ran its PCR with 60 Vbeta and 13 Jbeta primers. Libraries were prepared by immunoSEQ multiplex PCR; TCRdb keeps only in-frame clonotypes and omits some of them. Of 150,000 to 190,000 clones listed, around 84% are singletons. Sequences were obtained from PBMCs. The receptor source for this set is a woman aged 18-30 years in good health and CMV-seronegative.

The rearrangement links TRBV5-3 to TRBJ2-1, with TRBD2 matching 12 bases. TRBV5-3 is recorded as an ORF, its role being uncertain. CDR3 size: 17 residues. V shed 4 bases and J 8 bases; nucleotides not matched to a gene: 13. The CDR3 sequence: CARSPLFPSGRGDEQFF. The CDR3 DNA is TGTGCCAGAAGCCCACTATTTCCTAGCGGGAGGGGGGATGAGCAGTTCTTC.

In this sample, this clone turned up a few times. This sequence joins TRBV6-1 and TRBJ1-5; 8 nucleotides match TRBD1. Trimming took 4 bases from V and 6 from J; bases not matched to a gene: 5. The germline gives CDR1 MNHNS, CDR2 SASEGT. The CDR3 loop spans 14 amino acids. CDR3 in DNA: TGTGCCAGCAGTGGGACAGGGAATAGTCAGCCCCAGCATTTT. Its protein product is CASSGTGNSQPQHF.

The CDR3 sequence: CASSIPYNEQFF. The CDR3 coding sequence is TGTGCCAGTAGTATCCCATACAATGAGCAGTTCTTC. The V gene is TRBV19, the J gene TRBJ2-1; D is unclear. The CDR3 consists of 12 residues. V dropped 3 bases and J dropped 4 bases, with 4 bases sitting between them. Germline V CDR1 and CDR2: LNHDA, SQIVND (reference sequence).

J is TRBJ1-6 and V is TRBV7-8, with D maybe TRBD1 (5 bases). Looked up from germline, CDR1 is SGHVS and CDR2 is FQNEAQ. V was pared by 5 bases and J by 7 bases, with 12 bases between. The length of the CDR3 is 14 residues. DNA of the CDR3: TGTGCCAGCAGCCCGGGACTGGGAAATTCACCCCTCCACTTT. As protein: CASSPGLGNSPLHF.

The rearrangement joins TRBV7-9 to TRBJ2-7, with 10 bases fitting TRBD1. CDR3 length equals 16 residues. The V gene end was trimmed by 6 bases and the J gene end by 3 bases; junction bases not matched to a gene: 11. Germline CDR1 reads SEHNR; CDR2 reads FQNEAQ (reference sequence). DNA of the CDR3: TGTGCCAGCAGAGGGACCGGGACAGGGGAAGTCTACGAGCAGTACTTC. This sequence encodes CASRGTGTGEVYEQYF.

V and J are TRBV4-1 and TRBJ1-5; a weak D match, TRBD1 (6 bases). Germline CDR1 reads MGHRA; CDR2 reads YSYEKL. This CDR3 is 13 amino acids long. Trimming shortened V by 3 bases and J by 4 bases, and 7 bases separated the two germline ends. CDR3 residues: CASSHGQNQPQHF. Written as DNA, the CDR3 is TGCGCCAGCAGCCATGGACAGAATCAGCCCCAGCATTTT.

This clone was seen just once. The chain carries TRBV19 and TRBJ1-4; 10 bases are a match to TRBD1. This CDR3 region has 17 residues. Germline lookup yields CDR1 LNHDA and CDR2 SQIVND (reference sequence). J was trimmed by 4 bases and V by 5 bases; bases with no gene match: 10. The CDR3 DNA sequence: TGTGCCAGTAGTCAACGGAGGGGACAGGGGATTAATGAAAAACTGTTTTTT. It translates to CASSQRRGQGINEKLFF.

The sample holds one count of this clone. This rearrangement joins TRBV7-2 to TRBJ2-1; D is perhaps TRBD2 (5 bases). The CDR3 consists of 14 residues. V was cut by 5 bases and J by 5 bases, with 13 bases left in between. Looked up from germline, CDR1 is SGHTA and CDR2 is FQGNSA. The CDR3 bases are TGTGCCAGCAGCCCCCGTCGGACTGACAATGAGCAGTTCTTC. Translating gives CASSPRRTDNEQFF.

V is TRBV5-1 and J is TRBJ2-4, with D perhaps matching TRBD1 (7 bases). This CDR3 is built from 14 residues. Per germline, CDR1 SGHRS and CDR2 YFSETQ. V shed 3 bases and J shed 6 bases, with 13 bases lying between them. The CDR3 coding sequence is TGCGCCAGCAGCTCGGAGGGGGACAGAAACATTCAGTACTTC. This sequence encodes CASSSEGDRNIQYF.

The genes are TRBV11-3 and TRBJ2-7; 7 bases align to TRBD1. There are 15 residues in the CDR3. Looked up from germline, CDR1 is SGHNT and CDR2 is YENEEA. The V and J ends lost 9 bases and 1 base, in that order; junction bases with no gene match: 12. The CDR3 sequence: CASTDRTGPSYEQYF. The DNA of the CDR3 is TGTGCCAGTACCGACAGGACAGGTCCTTCCTACGAGCAGTACTTC.

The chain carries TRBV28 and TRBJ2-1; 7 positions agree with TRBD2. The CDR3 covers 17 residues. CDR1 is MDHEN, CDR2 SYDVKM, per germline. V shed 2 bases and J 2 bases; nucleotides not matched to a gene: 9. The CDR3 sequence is CASSLMAGEGAYNEQFF. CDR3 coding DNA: TGTGCCAGCAGTTTAATGGCGGGAGAAGGGGCCTACAATGAGCAGTTCTTC.

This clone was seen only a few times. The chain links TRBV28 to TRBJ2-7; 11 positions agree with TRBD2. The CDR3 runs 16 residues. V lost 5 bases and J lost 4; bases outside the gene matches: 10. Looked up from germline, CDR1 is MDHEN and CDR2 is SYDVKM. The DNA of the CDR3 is TGTGCCAGCAGTCCCCCCGCTAGCGGGGGGTGGTACGAGCAGTACTTC. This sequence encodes CASSPPASGGWYEQYF.

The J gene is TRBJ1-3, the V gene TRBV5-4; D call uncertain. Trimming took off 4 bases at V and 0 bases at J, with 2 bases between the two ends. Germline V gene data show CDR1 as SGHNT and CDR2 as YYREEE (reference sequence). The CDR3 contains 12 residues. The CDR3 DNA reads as TGTGCCAGCAGCCGCTCTGGAAACACCATATATTTT. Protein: CASSRSGNTIYF. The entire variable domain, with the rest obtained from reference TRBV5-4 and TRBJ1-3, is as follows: ETGVTQSPTHLIKTRGQQVTLRCSSQSGHNTVSWYQQALGQGPQFIFQYYREEENGRGNFPPRFSGLQFPNYSSELNVNALELDDSALYLCASSRSGNTIYFGEGSWLTVV.

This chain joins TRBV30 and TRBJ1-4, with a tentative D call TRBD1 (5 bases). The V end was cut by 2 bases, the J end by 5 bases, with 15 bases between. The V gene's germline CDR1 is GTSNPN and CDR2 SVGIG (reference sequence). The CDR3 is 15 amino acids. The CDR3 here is CAWSSTGAGNEKLFF. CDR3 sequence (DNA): TGTGCCTGGAGTTCTACAGGTGCGGGGAATGAAAAACTGTTTTTT.